Shown below are 28 T cell receptor beta chains from a single sample sequenced in a study of blood T cell repertoires in COVID-19 (dated by TCRdb to about 2020). The library was made by the immunoSEQ multiplex PCR assay. TCRdb mirrors the immuneACCESS table, restricted to in-frame sequences. Some clones are absent from its copies; in checked studies, under half trace to an unresolved V gene, and the reason for the others is unknown. The sample has 130,000 to 150,000 clones on record, about 90% of them singletons. Around 11% of the sample is in the top ten clones. The sample taken for sequencing was PBMCs or T cells enriched from blood (not recorded which). Receptor source: a man between 60 and 75 years old who had recovered from COVID-19.

The chain has TRBV15 and TRBJ2-2, with TRBD1 matching over 7 bases. Germline V gene data show CDR1 as LNHNV and CDR2 as YYDKDF (reference sequence). The CDR3 is 15 residues long. The ends lost 3 bases at V and 3 bases at J; junction bases unmatched: 4. CDR3 DNA: TGTGCCACCAGCAGGAACAGGGGTGACACCGGGGAGCTGTTTTTT. Translating it yields CATSRNRGDTGELFF. Full variable domain (remainder filled in from reference TRBV15 and TRBJ2-2): DAMVIQNPRYQVTQFGKPVTLSCSQTLNHNVMYWYQQKSSQAPKLLFHYYDKDFNNEADTPDNFQSRRPNTSFCFLDIRSPGLGDTAMYLCATSRNRGDTGELFFGEGSRLTVL.

This clone was seen just once. The chain links TRBV7-9 to TRBJ2-1; 7 bases align to TRBD1. Germline CDR1 and CDR2: SEHNR and FQNEAQ (reference sequence). The CDR3 runs to 15 residues. V shed 1 base, J shed 3 bases, and the junction held 3 bases outside the gene matches. CDR3 in DNA: TGTGCCAGCAGCTTAGGCCAGGGGGTCTACAATGAGCAGTTCTTC. Protein: CASSLGQGVYNEQFF.

This clone appeared once. The chain employs TRBV11-2 and TRBJ2-5; TRBD1 matches at 9 bases. The CDR3 has 16 amino acids. Germline assignment: CDR1 SGHAT and CDR2 FQNNGV. Trimming took 5 bases from V and 4 from J; bases not matched to a gene: 11. CDR3 protein: CASSGRRDRVGETQYF. The CDR3 nucleotides read TGTGCCAGCAGCGGACGCCGGGACAGGGTGGGAGAGACCCAGTACTTC. The full variable domain, with the rest looked up from reference TRBV11-2 and TRBJ2-5, is EAGVAQSPRYKIIEKRQSVAFWCNPISGHATLYWYQQILGQGPKLLIQFQNNGVVDDSQLPKDRFSAERLKGVDSTLKIQPAKLEDSAVYLCASSGRRDRVGETQYFGPGTRLLVL.

The V call is TRBV7-9, the J call TRBJ2-5; 10 bases fit TRBD1. Germline trimming cut 3 bases from V and 5 bases from J; bases unmatched to any gene: 3. The length of the CDR3 is 14 residues. CDR1 is SEHNR, CDR2 FQNEAQ, per germline (reference sequence). CDR3: CASSFGTGVETQYF. DNA for the CDR3: TGTGCCAGCAGCTTCGGGACAGGGGTCGAGACCCAGTACTTC.

The rearrangement links TRBV27 to TRBJ1-2; 9 bases align to TRBD1. The germline V gene encodes CDR1 MNHEY and CDR2 SMNVEV (reference sequence). This CDR3 region has 14 residues. The V and J ends lost 8 bases and 8 bases, in that order; junction bases with no gene match: 12. The chain's CDR3 is CASGTGGNFQGYTF. CDR3 DNA: TGTGCCAGCGGCACAGGGGGCAATTTCCAGGGCTACACCTTC.

The chain employs TRBV7-8 and TRBJ2-1, with D maybe TRBD2 (5 bases). Germline-derived CDR1 and CDR2 are SGHVS and FQNEAQ. V lost 5 bases to trimming and J lost 0 bases, with 14 bases between them. CDR3 length: 16 residues. CDR3 sequence (DNA): TGTGCCAGCAGCCGGGGTATGACTACCTCCTACAATGAGCAGTTCTTC. It specifies CASSRGMTTSYNEQFF. Combining the CDR3 with reference TRBV7-8 and TRBJ2-1 gives the whole variable domain GAGVSQSPRYKVAKRGQDVALRCDPISGHVSLFWYQQALGQGPEFLTYFQNEAQLDKSGLPSDRFFAERPEGSVSTLKIQRTQQEDSAVYLCASSRGMTTSYNEQFFGPGTRLTVL.

V usage is TRBV4-1 and J usage is TRBJ1-5; possible D gene TRBD1, 6 bases. Trimming shortened V by 1 base and J by 9 bases, and 19 bases separated the two germline ends. This CDR3 has 16 residues. Germline loops: CDR1 MGHRA, CDR2 YSYEKL. The CDR3 region is CASSQGQGTNSGPQHF. The CDR3 region has the DNA TGCGCCAGCAGCCAAGGTCAGGGGACGAACTCAGGGCCCCAGCATTTT.

V usage is TRBV10-3 and J usage is TRBJ1-1; D is undetermined. The CDR3 totals 14 residues. CDR1 and CDR2 from the germline V gene are ENHRY and SYGVKD. Trimming stripped 3 bases from V and 1 base from J, with 9 bases between. CDR3 sequence: CAISEPPGNTEAFF. In DNA form, the CDR3 reads TGTGCCATCAGTGAACCCCCGGGGAACACTGAAGCTTTCTTT.

The genes are TRBV7-2 and TRBJ2-2, with D unclear. Trimming pared 6 bases from V and 7 bases from J, leaving 9 bases between. The CDR3 totals 12 residues. In germline, CDR1 is SGHTA, CDR2 FQGNSA. CDR3 DNA: TGTGCCAGCAGTCGTTCGGGCGGGGAGCTGTTTTTT. It is translated as CASSRSGGELFF.

The V call is TRBV23-1, the J call TRBJ1-5; D uncertain. TRBV23-1 is identified as an open reading frame with a role that is uncertain. This CDR3 comprises 16 residues. Trimming removed 4 bases from V and 6 bases from J, with 19 bases in between. The chain's CDR3 is CASSPTPDGGCQPQHF. The CDR3 coding sequence is TGCGCCAGCAGTCCTACCCCAGATGGAGGCTGTCAGCCCCAGCATTTT.

A few counts support this clone. V and J are TRBV5-1 and TRBJ2-7; 9 bases align to TRBD1. V lost 3 bases to trimming and J lost 4 bases; unmatched junction nucleotides: 2. The CDR3 is 13 amino acids. The germline V gene has CDR1 SGHRS and CDR2 YFSETQ. The CDR3 loop reads CASSSGQGYEQYF. The CDR3 coding sequence is TGCGCCAGCAGCTCCGGACAGGGGTACGAGCAGTACTTC.

The J gene is TRBJ1-5, the V gene TRBV5-5, with no clear D. With 1 base removed from V and 3 bases from J, the gap between germline ends came to 11 bases. Germline CDR1 and CDR2: SGHKS and YYEKEE (reference sequence). This CDR3 region has 15 residues. The CDR3 sequence is CASSLNSGNNQPQHF. The CDR3 DNA is TGTGCCAGCAGCTTGAACTCGGGGAACAATCAGCCCCAGCATTTT.

This chain connects TRBV19 to TRBJ2-1, with 10 bases aligning to TRBD1. Germline V gene data show CDR1 as LNHDA and CDR2 as SQIVND (reference sequence). The CDR3 length is 17 residues. V lost 4 bases to trimming and J lost 4 bases; unmatched junction nucleotides: 10. DNA for the CDR3: TGTGCCAGTAGTAAGACAGGGGGCAGGGTGATGTACAATGAGCAGTTCTTC. It specifies CASSKTGGRVMYNEQFF.

The rearrangement links TRBV5-8 to TRBJ2-1; 7 bases align to TRBD1. The CDR3 consists of 17 residues. Germline lookup yields CDR1 SGHTS and CDR2 YDEGEE. J gave up 2 bases and V 0 bases, and 8 bases lay outside the gene matches. The CDR3 sequence is CASSLAGSTGAYNEQFF. CDR3 bases: TGTGCCAGCAGCTTGGCCGGGTCCACAGGGGCCTACAATGAGCAGTTCTTC.

The chain couples TRBV6-5 to TRBJ1-1; no clear D gene. The germline V and J ends were trimmed by 0 bases and 4 bases, with 12 bases remaining between them. This CDR3 is built from 15 residues. Germline V lookup: CDR1 MNHEY, CDR2 SVGAGI. The CDR3 DNA reads TGTGCCAGCAGTTACTCGAGTGGAGCGGGCACTGAAGCTTTCTTT. Its protein is CASSYSSGAGTEAFF.

This chain connects TRBV5-1 to TRBJ1-1; no reliable D call. Trimming took 1 base from V and 6 from J, leaving 10 bases between them. The CDR3 consists of 13 residues. CDR1 and CDR2 from the germline V gene are SGHRS and YFSETQ. CDR3 DNA: TGCGCCAGCAGCTTGAAAGTCGGGGCTGAAGCTTTCTTT. It is translated as CASSLKVGAEAFF.

The CDR3 sequence: CASSIPASGTDTQYF. The CDR3, as DNA: TGTGCCAGTAGTATACCGGCTAGCGGCACAGATACGCAGTATTTT. The rearrangement uses TRBV19 and TRBJ2-3, with a tentative D call TRBD2 (6 bases). The V and J ends lost 2 bases and 1 base respectively, with 10 bases between them. CDR3 length equals 15 residues. The V gene's germline CDR1 is LNHDA and CDR2 SQIVND (reference sequence).

The chain couples TRBV6-1 to TRBJ2-2; possibly TRBD1 for D (6 bases). Trimming removed 1 base at V and 7 bases at J, with 13 bases between. Germline CDR1 is MNHNS and CDR2 is SASEGT. The length of the CDR3 is 15 residues. Here the CDR3 reads CASSEVGRGYGELFF. CDR3 in DNA: TGTGCCAGCAGTGAAGTAGGCAGGGGTTACGGGGAGCTGTTTTTT.

The chain recombines TRBV11-3 with TRBJ2-7; 9 nucleotides agree with TRBD1. Germline V gene data show CDR1 as SGHNT and CDR2 as YENEEA. Trimming removed 1 base from V and 6 bases from J; junction bases left unmatched: 4. The CDR3 loop spans 14 amino acids. The CDR3 bases are TGTGCCAGCAGCTTAGGACAGGGGGTCGGCGAGCAGTACTTC. Protein sequence: CASSLGQGVGEQYF. Full variable domain (outside the CDR3, taken from reference TRBV11-3 and TRBJ2-7): EAGVVQSPRYKIIEKKQPVAFWCNPISGHNTLYWYLQNLGQGPELLIRYENEEAVDDSQLPKDRFSAERLKGVDSTLKIQPAELGDSAVYLCASSLGQGVGEQYFGPGTRLTVT.

The chain employs TRBV18 and TRBJ1-6, with 7 bases lining up with TRBD1. Germline values: CDR1 KGHSH, CDR2 LQKENI. The CDR3 totals 15 residues. Trimming cost V 4 bases and J 8 bases; bases outside gene matches: 8. The CDR3, as DNA: TGTGCCAGCTCACGCGCTGACAGGGTGGATTCACCCCTCCACTTT. Amino acids: CASSRADRVDSPLHF.

V usage is TRBV9 and J usage is TRBJ2-7; 11 bases are shared with TRBD2. In germline, CDR1 is SGDLS, CDR2 YYNGEE. This CDR3 contains 14 residues. J gave up 2 bases and V 4 bases, and 2 bases lay outside the gene matches. The CDR3 reads CASSTTSGTYEQYF. The CDR3 DNA follows: TGTGCCAGCAGCACGACTAGCGGGACCTACGAGCAGTACTTC.

This sequence joins TRBV5-4 and TRBJ2-5, with TRBD2 identical over 7 bases. J was trimmed by 3 bases and V by 4 bases; bases with no gene match: 12. CDR1 is SGHNT, CDR2 YYREEE, per germline (reference sequence). The CDR3 extends over 16 amino acids. CDR3 amino acids: CASSPPRGGDEETQYF. The CDR3, as DNA: TGTGCCAGCAGCCCACCCCGGGGAGGGGACGAAGAGACCCAGTACTTC.

The table lists this clone with a few counts. The chain joins TRBV15 to TRBJ1-2; 8 bases are shared with TRBD1. The CDR3 contains 16 residues. Germline V CDR1 and CDR2: LNHNV, YYDKDF (reference sequence). V trimming: 0 bases; J trimming: 5 bases; junction bases outside the gene matches: 8. For the CDR3, the DNA is TGTGCCACCAGCAGAGACAGGGGGCAGGTAATATATGGCTACACCTTC. It yields the protein CATSRDRGQVIYGYTF.

The CDR3 spells CASSLLGGTEAFF. For the CDR3, the DNA is TGTGCCAGCAGCTTGCTGGGGGGCACTGAAGCTTTCTTT. The rearrangement links TRBV5-4 to TRBJ1-1, with D possibly matching TRBD1 (5 bases). V was clipped by 1 base and J by 4 bases, with 8 bases between them. The CDR3 spans 13 residues. Germline V gene sequence: CDR1 SGHNT, CDR2 YYREEE (reference sequence).

This clone has only a few counts. The chain combines TRBV27 with TRBJ2-7, with no clear D. Germline CDR1 reads MNHEY; CDR2 reads SMNVEV (reference sequence). V was clipped by 5 bases and J by 7 bases, with 6 bases between them. This CDR3 spans 10 amino acids. CDR3 protein: CASSLLEQYF. In DNA, the CDR3 is TGTGCCAGCAGTCTCCTGGAGCAGTACTTC.

The gene calls are TRBV2 and TRBJ1-3; TRBD1 matches at 7 bases. The CDR3 is 15 amino acids. The germline CDR1 and CDR2 sequences are SNHLY and FYNNEI. V shed 6 bases, J shed 2 bases, and the junction held 7 bases outside the gene matches. Here the CDR3 reads CASRGGTAAGNTIYF. Here the CDR3 DNA reads TGTGCCAGCAGAGGTGGGACAGCCGCTGGAAACACCATATATTTT.

V and J are TRBV19 and TRBJ1-5; 8 positions agree with TRBD1. The CDR3 length is 13 residues. V dropped 9 bases and J dropped 6; count of bases not matched to a gene: 7. Per the germline V gene, CDR1 is LNHDA and CDR2 is SQIVND (reference sequence). CDR3 sequence reads: CASESGGGQPQHF. CDR3 sequence (DNA): TGTGCCAGCGAATCAGGGGGCGGTCAGCCCCAGCATTTT.

The chain joins TRBV7-2 to TRBJ2-7; TRBD1 matches at 8 bases. CDR1 is SGHTA, CDR2 FQGNSA, per germline. The CDR3 is made up of 15 amino acids. V lost 7 bases and J lost 1; bases outside the gene matches: 9. CDR3 amino acids: CASTQIGQGSYEQYF. CDR3 bases: TGTGCCAGCACCCAAATAGGACAGGGTTCCTACGAGCAGTACTTC.